This section outlines one T cell receptor beta chain sequence together with its context. The data stem from a study of control samples from healthy donors and cancer patients. Only in-frame clones appear in the TCRdb table, and some are missing; sequencing was by immunoSEQ multiplex PCR. The sample carries approximately 150,000 clones, over 85% recorded once. V was trimmed by 3 bases and J by 1 base, leaving 7 bases between them. The CDR3 loop spans 14 amino acids. Germline CDR1 reads SNHLY; CDR2 reads FYNNEI. V is TRBV2 and J is TRBJ1-5; a possible D gene is TRBD1 (5 bases). This clonotype was sampled from a man aged 18 to 30 in good health. Source material: blood. DNA for the CDR3: TGTGCCAGCAGTGATGGGGGAAGCAATCAGCCCCAGCATTTT. It yields the protein CASSDGGSNQPQHF.